This TCR beta chain stems from a study of T cell clonality in common variable immunodeficiency. Most patients and controls had Caucasian heritage. Produced via immunoSEQ multiplex PCR; TCRdb's table is partial and in-frame only. The profile covers about 47,000 clones, none occurring a single time. In regard to this clone: The antigen is not known. Read sequence stops 3 residues before the CDR3 end, and the germline J gene provides the missing end.

Study conclusions and caveats: The cause of increased CVID clonality remains unclear without subpopulation sequencing. TCRbeta clonality was increased in CVID versus healthy controls.

The V gene lost 0 bases and the J gene lost 0 bases, with 12 bases spanning the gap. The CDR3 contains 17 residues. Looked up from germline, CDR1 is SGHVS and CDR2 is FQNEAQ. The source material was peripheral blood mononuclear cells. The clonotype originates from a person between 18 and 70 years old in good health. The J gene is TRBJ1-3, the V gene TRBV7-8; the D gene is possibly TRBD1 (6 bases). The CDR3 DNA, read in part, is TGTGCCAGCAGCTTAGCCCTCGGACAGTACTCTGGAAACACC. It encodes CASSLALGQYSGNT. The whole CDR3 sequence reads CASSLALGQYSGNTIYF.